Shown below are 21 T cell receptor beta chains from a single sample sequenced in a study of a mutant IDH1 vaccine in newly diagnosed glioma. For these receptors, no antigen is known. TCRdb's copy holds only in-frame clones and misses some; the assay was immunoSEQ multiplex PCR. The table has roughly 120,000 clones, about four fifths seen once; the top ten hold 5.5%. Time point meaning: week 11, during vaccination. The investigators gave 300 ug of mutant IDH1 20-mer peptide in each vaccine dose, together with topical imiquimod. The source material was PBMCs, sampled from a glioma patient whose treatment included an IDH1 peptide vaccine. Receptors were obtained from a man aged 40-55 years with glioma.

This sequence joins TRBV11-2 and TRBJ1-1, with no clear D. The V and J ends lost 4 bases and 10 bases respectively, with 7 bases between them. CDR1 and CDR2 from the germline V gene are SGHAT and FQNNGV. The CDR3 runs 10 residues. The CDR3 sequence is CASSSSGAFF. The CDR3 DNA sequence: TGTGCCAGCAGCTCCTCTGGAGCTTTCTTT.

This clone was detected once. The chain has TRBV7-8 and TRBJ2-2, with 8 nucleotides matching TRBD2. The CDR3 has 18 residues. CDR1 and CDR2 from the germline V gene are SGHVS and FQNEAQ. V gave up 5 bases and J gave up 0 bases; unmatched junction bases: 11. The CDR3 is CASSGGGGPLTNTGELFF. The CDR3 DNA reads TGTGCCAGCAGCGGCGGCGGGGGGCCCCTAACGAACACCGGGGAGCTGTTTTTT.

The chain recombines TRBV10-2 with TRBJ1-5; D remains unclear. CDR3 length: 14 residues. CDR1 and CDR2 (germline): WSHSY, SAAADI. The V and J ends lost 6 bases and 6 bases respectively, with 15 bases between them. This chain's CDR3 is CASRRPGRGQPQHF. CDR3 nucleotide sequence: TGCGCCAGCAGGAGGCCGGGCCGGGGTCAGCCCCAGCATTTT.

This clone was picked up a small number of times. This chain's CDR3 is CASSSRLGTEAFF. The CDR3, as DNA: TGTGCCAGCAGCTCACGACTGGGTACTGAAGCTTTCTTT. The rearrangement links TRBV9 to TRBJ1-1, with D hard to call. V lost 4 bases to trimming and J lost 5 bases, with 12 bases between them. Germline V gene data show CDR1 as SGDLS and CDR2 as YYNGEE. The CDR3 covers 13 residues.

This clone was seen once. The rearrangement joins TRBV5-5 to TRBJ2-5; D perhaps matches TRBD2 (6 bases). Per germline, CDR1 SGHKS and CDR2 YYEKEE (reference sequence). The CDR3 totals 16 residues. V was cut by 0 bases and J by 4 bases, with 16 bases left in between. CDR3 sequence: CASSLGTGVSRETQYF. CDR3 in DNA: TGTGCCAGCAGCTTGGGGACGGGGGTGTCTCGAGAGACCCAGTACTTC.

This clone was picked up a small number of times. The rearrangement uses TRBV30 and TRBJ1-1, with a weak D call TRBD1 (5 bases). CDR3 size: 13 residues. Germline V lookup: CDR1 GTSNPN, CDR2 SVGIG (reference sequence). Trimming pared 2 bases from V and 1 base from J, leaving 8 bases between. The DNA of the CDR3 is TGTGCCTGGAGTCAGGGTTGGAACACTGAAGCTTTCTTT. This encodes CAWSQGWNTEAFF.

This chain joins TRBV9 and TRBJ2-7; TRBD1 agrees at 12 bases. The V and J ends lost 2 bases and 6 bases, in that order; junction bases with no gene match: 6. Germline V lookup: CDR1 SGDLS, CDR2 YYNGEE. The CDR3 totals 15 residues. The CDR3, as DNA: TGTGCCAGCAGCGTGGGGGGACAGGGGGCGCCCGAGCAGTACTTC. This codes for CASSVGGQGAPEQYF. Filled out from reference TRBV9 and TRBJ2-7, the complete variable domain reads DSGVTQTPKHLITATGQRVTLRCSPRSGDLSVYWYQQSLDQGLQFLIQYYNGEERAKGNILERFSAQQFPDLHSELNLSSLELGDSALYFCASSVGGQGAPEQYFGPGTRLTVT.

The chain couples TRBV6-5 to TRBJ2-1; 7 positions match TRBD1. Germline CDR1 reads MNHEY; CDR2 reads SVGAGI. V was clipped by 2 bases and J by 15 bases; unmatched bases: 13. CDR3 length: 14 amino acids. CDR3 loop: CASSYEPNRDRLFF. The CDR3 region has the DNA TGTGCCAGCAGTTACGAGCCCAACCGGGACAGATTGTTCTTC.

This chain joins TRBV11-2 and TRBJ1-1; TRBD1 matches at 7 bases. Trimming removed 6 bases from V and 1 base from J; junction bases left unmatched: 11. Germline CDR1 reads SGHAT; CDR2 reads FQNNGV. This CDR3 has 16 amino acids. The CDR3 coding sequence is TGTGCCAGCAGATCTGTGAGGGGGCGAAGGAACACTGAAGCTTTCTTT. Its protein product is CASRSVRGRRNTEAFF.

The chain combines TRBV6-5 with TRBJ2-7; 8 nucleotides match TRBD1. The V and J ends lost 0 bases and 4 bases, in that order; junction bases with no gene match: 5. The CDR3 runs to 15 residues. CDR1 MNHEY and CDR2 SVGAGI come from the germline V gene. The CDR3 DNA reads TGTGCCAGCAGTTACTCATCAGGGGGCGGTTACGAGCAGTACTTC. Translating it yields CASSYSSGGGYEQYF.

V usage is TRBV2 and J usage is TRBJ2-1, with TRBD2 matching 7 bases. CDR1 and CDR2 from the germline V gene are SNHLY and FYNNEI. The CDR3 contains 14 residues. Trimming took 9 bases from V and 6 from J; bases not matched to a gene: 11. Here the CDR3 DNA reads TGTGCCAGTAAGACTAGCCCCACTCGCAATGAGCAGTTCTTC. This codes for CASKTSPTRNEQFF.

The CDR3 is CASSVAGSGWTEAFF. DNA for the CDR3: TGTGCCAGCAGCGTAGCGGGGTCAGGGTGGACTGAAGCTTTCTTT. The V and J genes are TRBV9 and TRBJ1-1, with D tentatively TRBD1 (5 bases). With 0 bases removed from V and 5 bases from J, the gap between germline ends came to 14 bases. The CDR3 length is 15 residues. Per germline, CDR1 SGDLS and CDR2 YYNGEE.

V is TRBV4-3 and J is TRBJ1-2; 11 bases are shared with TRBD1. Losses at the gene ends were 4 bases for V and 1 base for J; bases not matched to a gene: 2. The germline V gene has CDR1 LGHNA and CDR2 YSLEER. CDR3 length equals 15 residues. The DNA of the CDR3 is TGCGCCAGCAGCCTTGGGACAGGGGGTAACTATGGCTACACCTTC. It translates to CASSLGTGGNYGYTF.

This clone was seen ten or more times. This chain joins TRBV14 and TRBJ2-5; 7 nucleotides match TRBD2. V dropped 3 bases and J dropped 4; count of bases not matched to a gene: 14. This CDR3 comprises 17 residues. Germline V lookup: CDR1 SGHDN, CDR2 FVKESK. The CDR3 loop is CASSHLLAGEGRETQYF. CDR3 sequence (DNA): TGTGCCAGCAGCCATCTTCTCGCGGGAGAAGGTCGAGAGACCCAGTACTTC.

This sequence joins TRBV18 and TRBJ2-7, with D perhaps TRBD1 (6 bases). The germline V and J ends were trimmed by 2 bases and 2 bases, with 13 bases remaining between them. The CDR3 covers 15 residues. Germline V gene lookup returns CDR1 KGHSH and CDR2 LQKENI. The CDR3 loop reads CASSPGTLRTYEQYF. The DNA for the CDR3 is TGTGCCAGCTCACCAGGGACACTTCGCACCTACGAGCAGTACTTC.

This chain joins TRBV4-1 and TRBJ1-3; no reliable D call. Germline V gene lookup returns CDR1 MGHRA and CDR2 YSYEKL. Trimming shortened V by 0 bases and J by 0 bases, and 6 bases separated the two germline ends. The CDR3 length is 15 residues. CDR3 sequence reads: CASSQDQTSGNTIYF. The CDR3 DNA is TGCGCCAGCAGCCAAGATCAGACCTCTGGAAACACCATATATTTT.

The rearrangement uses TRBV14 and TRBJ1-6; D may be TRBD1 (6 bases). V gave up 0 bases and J gave up 9 bases, with 12 bases separating them. CDR1 is SGHDN, CDR2 FVKESK, per germline. The CDR3 sequence is 15 residues long. This CDR3 is CASSQDTTGLSPLHF. The DNA of the CDR3 is TGTGCCAGCAGCCAAGATACTACAGGGCTTTCACCCCTCCACTTT.

The chain is built from TRBV14 and TRBJ1-3, with TRBD1 as a possible D gene (5 bases). Trimming took 0 bases from V and 0 from J, leaving 15 bases between them. CDR1 and CDR2 from the germline V gene are SGHDN and FVKESK. The CDR3 is 18 amino acids. CDR3 sequence: CASSQDQGGPGSGNTIYF. DNA of the CDR3: TGTGCCAGCAGCCAAGATCAGGGAGGGCCTGGCTCTGGAAACACCATATATTTT.

The chain is built from TRBV4-3 and TRBJ1-2; 7 nucleotides agree with TRBD1. The germline gives CDR1 LGHNA, CDR2 YSLEER. CDR3 size: 17 residues. The J segment lost 0 bases and the V segment lost 0 bases, leaving 7 bases of the junction unmatched. CDR3: CASSQEAPGQPNYGYTF. DNA of the CDR3: TGCGCCAGCAGCCAAGAAGCACCGGGACAGCCTAACTATGGCTACACCTTC.

The chain combines TRBV7-2 with TRBJ2-5; D gene ambiguous. The CDR3 sequence is 14 residues long. The V end was cut by 0 bases, the J end by 4 bases, with 9 bases between. The germline CDR1 and CDR2 sequences are SGHTA and FQGNSA. CDR3 nucleotides: TGTGCCAGCAGCTTAGCGATCCCCACAGAGACCCAGTACTTC. Its protein is CASSLAIPTETQYF. Based on the CDR3 plus reference TRBV7-2 and TRBJ2-5, the full variable domain is GAGVSQSPSNKVTEKGKDVELRCDPISGHTALYWYRQSLGQGLEFLIYFQGNSAPDKSGLPSDRFSAERTGGSVSTLTIQRTQQEDSAVYLCASSLAIPTETQYFGPGTRLLVL.

The genes are TRBV5-1 and TRBJ2-5; D could derive from TRBD1 or TRBD2 (5 bases each). CDR1 is SGHRS and CDR2 is YFSETQ in the germline V gene. This CDR3 comprises 15 residues. The V end lost 5 bases, the J end lost 4 bases, and 18 bases lay between the germline ends. The CDR3 DNA follows: TGCGCCAGCAGGGTTGGTGACGGGGCCGGAGAGACCCAGTACTTC. Translating it yields CASRVGDGAGETQYF.